This paragraph covers one T cell receptor beta chain sequence. This clonotype is medium-sized (0.01 to 0.1%) in terms of sample share. No much larger clonotype is one base removed from it; base qualities were not supplied. The library was generated by 5' RACE. Before sequencing, the TCRbeta libraries were pooled in amounts proportional to the number of cells sorted for each library. Total RNA was extracted from sorted cells with RNAzol RT, and cDNA was synthesized with an oligo(dT) primer and a template-switching oligo. The TCRbeta V-CDR3-J region was PCR-amplified with Kapa HiFi using a SMARTer oligo primer and a TCRbeta constant-region primer. A second PCR attached Illumina adaptors and sample-specific index barcodes, followed by HighPrep bead cleanup and Bioanalyzer confirmation of a band of roughly 650 bp. The libraries were sequenced on an Illumina MiSeq using 2x151 bp paired-end reads. As for the original processing: Reads were demultiplexed with an in-house Java program, and MiXCR assigned TCRbeta annotations and counted clonotypes. Repertoire overlap was assessed with Morisita-Horn indices from the R package vegan, and UPGMA clustering and Circos plots of recurring clonotypes were generated. Shannon diversity and richness were normalized to the highest possible value given the input cell numbers, yielding values from 0 to 1. CDR3beta sequences were aligned with MUSCLE, distances computed with SeqinR, and multidimensional scaling plotted in R. TCRdb took the public reads, trimmed them with fastp at Q25, ran MiXCR for clone calling and kept in-frame beta chains. Rows are unified per CDR3 protein, each entry keeping the most common DNA and genes. The authors' filters were not applied to this entry. Here the sample has around 1,000 distinct CDR3 sequences; less than 3.5% occur a single time. The ten biggest clones cover over 15% of the sample.

Cut back by 4 bases and 7 bases, the V and J ends lie 10 bases apart. CDR1 and CDR2 were assigned from the germline V gene as MNHEY and SVGAGI. The CDR3 sequence holds 13 residues, the cysteine and phenylalanine included. This entry keeps only the CDR3 DNA: 39 bases, framed from base 1. This sample was taken from a study of Japanese encephalitis immunity and Zika vaccine responses (TCRdb year 2021). General notes on the study: Included participants received three 5.0 ug doses of alum-adjuvanted ZPIV at weeks 0, 4 and 28. Twelve participants were given two doses of JEV vaccine (IXIARO) 28 days apart, two to three months before the first ZPIV dose. Before ZPIV, about a dozen participants were given one dose of YFV vaccine (YF-VAX), while 10 or so participants were flavivirus-naive. For TCR sequencing, over five representative participants were chosen from each pre-vaccination group, with samples at week 0 (after pre-vaccination, before ZPIV) and week 52. TCR repertoires were also analyzed from three flavivirus-naive individuals at weeks 2, 6 and 52 after starting ZPIV vaccination. The stimulations used peptide pools from ZIKV structural proteins divided into flavivirus-conserved and non-conserved sets, or JEV or YFV peptides that matched the pre-vaccination. ZIKV peptides were 15-mers overlapping by 11 residues, selected for NetMHCpan/NetMHCII-predicted epitopes with affinity below 50 nM. The study tested whether prior Japanese encephalitis virus (JEV) or yellow fever virus (YFV) vaccination shaped CD4 T cell responses to the Zika vaccine.

PBMCs were labeled with CellTrace CFSE and were cultured for 6 to 7 days in RPMI containing approximately 7.2% human serum plus peptide pools at roughly 1 ug/mL each. On a BD FACSAria, proliferating CD4 T cells were sorted without fixation as live CD56-CD19-CD16-CD3+CD4+ CFSE-low cells. Enrolled adults were healthy and were found to be seronegative for ZIKV, JEV, YFV, DENV and WNV by microneutralization screening. Samples came from a phase 1, double-blinded, randomized, placebo-controlled trial of an alum-adjuvanted Zika purified-inactivated virus (ZPIV) vaccine. Peripheral blood mononuclear cells were isolated by standard procedure and were kept frozen in liquid nitrogen until use. Here is what the overall study found, with its caveats: Repertoire similarity across time-points and stimulations was higher in JEV-pre-vaccinated donors than in YFV-pre-vaccinated donors, indicating more clonotypes shared between ZIKV and JEV stimulation. The analysis was restricted to a subset of trial participants with three doses and adequate samples, and the entire vaccinated cohort was not analyzed. After ZPIV, a significant decrease in repertoire richness of CD4 T cells responding to conserved ZIKV epitopes was observed in JEV-pre-vaccinated donors. Samples clustered by participant with no similarity between individuals, suggesting no public TCRs were detected. Sample size limitations prevented peptide-pool deconvolution, so the individual peptides driving cross-reactive responses were not identified. CD8 T cell responses to ZIKV peptide pools were of very low magnitude and seen in only a few individuals.

This specimen was antigen-activated CD4+ T cells from blood, cultured, taken during a Zika inactivated vaccine study. The clonotype originates from an adult man who received an inactivated Zika virus vaccine. The rearrangement combines TRBV6-5 with TRBJ2-2; the D gene is perhaps TRBD2, from 6 matching bases. The CDR3 amino acid sequence is: CASSSAGIGELFF. The nucleotide sequence is given as TGTGCCAGCAGTTCCGCGGGGATCGGGGAGCTGTTTTTT.